Following are 8 T cell receptor beta chains from one sample sequenced in a study of cytomegalovirus exposure and HLA in healthy donors. PCR primers comprised 60 Vbeta and 13 Jbeta primers. The method was immunoSEQ multiplex PCR; TCRdb's version includes in-frame clones alone and lacks a portion of them. The sample contains about 220,000 clones, approximately 88% of which appear only once. The sample comprised PBMCs. Receptors originate from a boy younger than 10 in good health and CMV-seronegative.

The J gene is TRBJ1-3, the V gene TRBV4-1; D ambiguous. Trimming took 0 bases from V and 2 from J, leaving 8 bases between them. The CDR3 consists of 15 residues. Looked up from germline, CDR1 is MGHRA and CDR2 is YSYEKL. CDR3 in amino acids: CASSQEVAAGNTIYF. The CDR3 nucleotides read TGCGCCAGCAGCCAAGAGGTCGCGGCTGGAAACACCATATATTTT.

This chain connects TRBV7-6 to TRBJ2-7, with 8 nucleotides matching TRBD2. The CDR3 runs 14 residues. V trimming: 5 bases; J trimming: 4 bases; junction bases outside the gene matches: 7. Per the germline V gene, CDR1 is SGHVS and CDR2 is FNYEAQ. The CDR3 loop reads CASSTLRGRYEQYF. For the CDR3, the DNA is TGTGCCAGCAGCACCTTGCGCGGGAGGTACGAGCAGTACTTC.

Only a few counts were recorded for this clone. The V gene is TRBV6-1, the J gene TRBJ2-7; 8 nucleotides match TRBD1. The V gene end was trimmed by 1 base and the J gene end by 5 bases; junction bases not matched to a gene: 13. The germline V gene encodes CDR1 MNHNS and CDR2 SASEGT. The CDR3 is made up of 17 amino acids. This CDR3 reads CASSEVEWDRTRNEQYF. The CDR3 coding sequence is TGTGCCAGCAGTGAAGTAGAGTGGGACAGGACGAGGAACGAGCAGTACTTC.

This chain uses TRBV5-1 with TRBJ1-1; weak D call: TRBD1 (6 bases). The V and J ends lost 6 bases and 0 bases respectively, with 15 bases between them. Per the germline V gene, CDR1 is SGHRS and CDR2 is YFSETQ. This CDR3 contains 15 residues. The CDR3 loop is CASNWGGGLNTEAFF. The CDR3 DNA follows: TGCGCCAGCAATTGGGGCGGGGGCCTGAACACTGAAGCTTTCTTT.

The chain carries TRBV11-3 and TRBJ2-3, with TRBD2 as a possible D gene (6 bases). The germline V and J ends were trimmed by 5 bases and 8 bases, with 14 bases remaining between them. Germline V gene lookup returns CDR1 SGHNT and CDR2 YENEEA. The CDR3 runs to 13 residues. CDR3 in amino acids: CASSPRPEGTQYF. DNA for the CDR3: TGTGCCAGCAGCCCCCGGCCGGAGGGTACGCAGTATTTT.

V usage is TRBV29-1 and J usage is TRBJ1-2, with D hard to call. Deletions cut 4 bases from V and 7 bases from J, with 10 bases between. The CDR3 contains 11 residues. Germline lookup yields CDR1 SQVTM and CDR2 ANQGSEA. The CDR3 spells CSVVSTSGYTF. The CDR3 DNA reads as TGCAGCGTTGTCAGTACTAGTGGCTACACCTTC.

V and J are TRBV2 and TRBJ2-3; perhaps TRBD2 as D (5 bases). V was clipped by 6 bases and J by 6 bases, with 10 bases between them. The CDR3 has 12 residues. Germline CDR1 is SNHLY and CDR2 is FYNNEI. The CDR3 DNA sequence: TGTGCCAGCAGGGAGGAGATGGATACGCAGTATTTT. It specifies CASREEMDTQYF.

This rearrangement joins TRBV9 to TRBJ1-4, with 8 bases that match TRBD1. Germline V gene data show CDR1 as SGDLS and CDR2 as YYNGEE. J gave up 5 bases and V 7 bases, and 16 bases lay outside the gene matches. The CDR3 spans 17 residues. The CDR3 DNA follows: TGTGCCAGCTTTCTTGCCGACGAGAGACAGGGGAATGAAAAACTGTTTTTT. This codes for CASFLADERQGNEKLFF.